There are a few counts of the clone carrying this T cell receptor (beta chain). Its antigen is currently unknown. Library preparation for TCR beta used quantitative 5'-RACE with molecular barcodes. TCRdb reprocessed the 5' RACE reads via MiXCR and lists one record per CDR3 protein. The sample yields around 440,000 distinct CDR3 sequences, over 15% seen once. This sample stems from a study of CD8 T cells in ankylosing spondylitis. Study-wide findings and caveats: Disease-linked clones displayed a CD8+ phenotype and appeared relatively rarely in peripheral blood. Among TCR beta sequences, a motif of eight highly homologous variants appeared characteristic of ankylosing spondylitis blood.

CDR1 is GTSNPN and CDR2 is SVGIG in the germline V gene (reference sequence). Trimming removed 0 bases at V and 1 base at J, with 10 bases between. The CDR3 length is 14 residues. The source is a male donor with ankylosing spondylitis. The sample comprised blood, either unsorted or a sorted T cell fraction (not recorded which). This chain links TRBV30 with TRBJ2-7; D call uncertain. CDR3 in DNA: TGTGCCTGGAGTGTCCGGACGCTTTCCTACGAGCAGTACTTC. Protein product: CAWSVRTLSYEQYF. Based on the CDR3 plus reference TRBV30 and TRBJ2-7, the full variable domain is SQTIHQWPATLVQPVGSPLSLECTVEGTSNPNLYWYRQAAGRGLQLLFYSVGIGQISSEVPQNLSASRPQDRQFILSSKKLLLSDSGFYLCAWSVRTLSYEQYFGPGTRLTVT.